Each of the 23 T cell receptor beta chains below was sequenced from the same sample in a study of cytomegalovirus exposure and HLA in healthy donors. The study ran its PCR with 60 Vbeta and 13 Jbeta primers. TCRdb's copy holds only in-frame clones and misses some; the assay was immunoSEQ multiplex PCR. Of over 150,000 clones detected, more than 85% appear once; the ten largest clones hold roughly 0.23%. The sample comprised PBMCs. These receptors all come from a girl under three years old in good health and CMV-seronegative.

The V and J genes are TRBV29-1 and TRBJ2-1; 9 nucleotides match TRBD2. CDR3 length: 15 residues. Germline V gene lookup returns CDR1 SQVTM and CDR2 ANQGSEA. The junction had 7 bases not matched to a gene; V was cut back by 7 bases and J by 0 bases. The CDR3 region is CSATSGPSSYNEQFF. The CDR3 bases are TGCAGCGCGACTAGCGGACCGAGCTCCTACAATGAGCAGTTCTTC.

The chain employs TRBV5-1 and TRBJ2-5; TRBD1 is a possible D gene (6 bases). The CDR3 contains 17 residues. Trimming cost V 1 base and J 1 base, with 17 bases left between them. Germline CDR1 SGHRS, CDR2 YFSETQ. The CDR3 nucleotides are TGCGCCAGCAGCTTGCCTGGCATGGACAGTCGCCAAGAGACCCAGTACTTC. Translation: CASSLPGMDSRQETQYF.

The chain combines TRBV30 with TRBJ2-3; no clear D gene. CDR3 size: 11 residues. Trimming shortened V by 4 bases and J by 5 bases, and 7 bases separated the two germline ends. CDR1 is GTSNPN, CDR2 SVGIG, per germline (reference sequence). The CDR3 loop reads CAWTPLDTQYF. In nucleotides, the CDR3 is TGTGCCTGGACCCCATTAGATACGCAGTATTTT.

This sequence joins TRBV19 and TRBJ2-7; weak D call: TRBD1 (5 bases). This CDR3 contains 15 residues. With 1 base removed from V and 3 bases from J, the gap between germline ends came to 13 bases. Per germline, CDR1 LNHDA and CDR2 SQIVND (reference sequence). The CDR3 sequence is CASSIVSGPNYEQYF. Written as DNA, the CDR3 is TGTGCCAGTAGTATAGTTTCAGGGCCCAACTACGAGCAGTACTTC.

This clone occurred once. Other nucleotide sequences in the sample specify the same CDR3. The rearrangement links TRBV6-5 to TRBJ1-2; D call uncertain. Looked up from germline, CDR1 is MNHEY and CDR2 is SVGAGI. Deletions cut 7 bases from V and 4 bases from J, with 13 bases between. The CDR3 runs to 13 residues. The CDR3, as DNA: TGTGCCAGCACTCGCGCGGCGAGCTATGGCTACACCTTC. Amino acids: CASTRAASYGYTF.

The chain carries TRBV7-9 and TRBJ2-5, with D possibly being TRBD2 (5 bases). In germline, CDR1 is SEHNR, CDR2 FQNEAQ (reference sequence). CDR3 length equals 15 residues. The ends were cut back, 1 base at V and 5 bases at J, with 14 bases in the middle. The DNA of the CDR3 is TGTGCCAGCAGCTTAGTTAGCGTAGGTACCGAGACCCAGTACTTC. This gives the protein CASSLVSVGTETQYF.

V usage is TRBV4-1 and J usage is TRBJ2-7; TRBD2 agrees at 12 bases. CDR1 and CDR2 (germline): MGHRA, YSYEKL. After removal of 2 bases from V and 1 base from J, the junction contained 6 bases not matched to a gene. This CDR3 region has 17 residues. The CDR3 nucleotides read TGCGCCAGCAGCCAACCGACTAGCGGGAGCAAGTCCTACGAGCAGTACTTC. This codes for CASSQPTSGSKSYEQYF.

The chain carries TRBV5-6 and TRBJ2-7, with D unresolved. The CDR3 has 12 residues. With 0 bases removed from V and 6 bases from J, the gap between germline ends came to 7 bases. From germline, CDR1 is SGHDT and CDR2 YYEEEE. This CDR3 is CASSLGVREQYF. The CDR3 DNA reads TGTGCCAGCAGCTTGGGTGTGCGCGAGCAGTACTTC.

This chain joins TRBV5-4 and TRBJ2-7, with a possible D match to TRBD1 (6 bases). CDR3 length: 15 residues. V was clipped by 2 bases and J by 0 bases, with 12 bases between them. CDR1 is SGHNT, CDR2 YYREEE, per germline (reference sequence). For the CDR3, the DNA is TGTGCCAGCAGCTTTGGGCAGGGGCTCTCCTACGAGCAGTACTTC. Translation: CASSFGQGLSYEQYF.

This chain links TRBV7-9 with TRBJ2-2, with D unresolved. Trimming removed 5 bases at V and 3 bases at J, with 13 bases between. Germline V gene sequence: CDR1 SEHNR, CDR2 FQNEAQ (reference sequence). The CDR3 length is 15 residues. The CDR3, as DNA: TGTGCCAGCAGCATCCTAAGAGGTGACACCGGGGAGCTGTTTTTT. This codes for CASSILRGDTGELFF.

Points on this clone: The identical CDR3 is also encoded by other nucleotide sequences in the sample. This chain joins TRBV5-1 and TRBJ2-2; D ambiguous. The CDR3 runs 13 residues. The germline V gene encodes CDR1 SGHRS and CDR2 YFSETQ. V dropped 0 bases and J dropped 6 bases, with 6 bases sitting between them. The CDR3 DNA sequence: TGCGCCAGCAGCTTGGAAGGAGCCGGGGAGCTGTTTTTT. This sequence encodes CASSLEGAGELFF.

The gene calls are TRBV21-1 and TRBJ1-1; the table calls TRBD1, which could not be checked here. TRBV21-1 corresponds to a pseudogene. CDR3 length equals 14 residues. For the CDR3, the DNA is TGTGCCTCGAGGACAGGGGGCGCGAACACTGAAGCTTTCTTT. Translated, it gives CASRTGGANTEAFF.

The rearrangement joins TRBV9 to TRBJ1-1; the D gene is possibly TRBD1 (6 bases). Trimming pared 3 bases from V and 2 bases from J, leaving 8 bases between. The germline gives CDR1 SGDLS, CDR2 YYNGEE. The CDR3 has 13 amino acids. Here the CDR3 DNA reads TGTGCCAGCAGCGCTGGGACAAACACTGAAGCTTTCTTT. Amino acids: CASSAGTNTEAFF.

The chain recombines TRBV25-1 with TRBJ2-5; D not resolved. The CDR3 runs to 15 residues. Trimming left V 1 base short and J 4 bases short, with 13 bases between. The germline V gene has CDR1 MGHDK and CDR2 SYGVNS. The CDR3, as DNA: TGTGCCAGCAGTGAATCAAGAAAACAAATAGAGACCCAGTACTTC. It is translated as CASSESRKQIETQYF.

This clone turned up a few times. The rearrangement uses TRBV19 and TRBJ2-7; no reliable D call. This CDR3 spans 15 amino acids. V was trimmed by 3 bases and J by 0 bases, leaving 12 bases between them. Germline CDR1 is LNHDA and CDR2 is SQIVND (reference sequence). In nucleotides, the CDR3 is TGTGCCAGTAGTATTGATGTCGGTAGCTCCTACGAGCAGTACTTC. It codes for CASSIDVGSSYEQYF.

CDR3 DNA: TGTGCCAGCAGACCCGGACTAGCGGGAGGCTACGAGCAGTACTTC. It translates to CASRPGLAGGYEQYF. The chain combines TRBV6-5 with TRBJ2-7, with TRBD2 identical over 14 bases. Germline CDR1 MNHEY, CDR2 SVGAGI. The CDR3 spans 15 residues. Trimming at V came to 6 bases and at J to 3 bases, leaving 4 bases not matched to a gene.

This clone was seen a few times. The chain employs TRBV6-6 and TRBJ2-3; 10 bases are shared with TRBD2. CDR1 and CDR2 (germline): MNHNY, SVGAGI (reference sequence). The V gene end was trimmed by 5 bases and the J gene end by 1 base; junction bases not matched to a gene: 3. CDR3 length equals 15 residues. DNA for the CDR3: TGTGCCAGCAGTGATCTAGCGGGGGGCACAGATACGCAGTATTTT. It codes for CASSDLAGGTDTQYF.

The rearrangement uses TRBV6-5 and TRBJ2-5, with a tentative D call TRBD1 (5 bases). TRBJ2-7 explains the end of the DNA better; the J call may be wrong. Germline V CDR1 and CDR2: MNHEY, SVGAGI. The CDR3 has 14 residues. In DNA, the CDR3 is TGTGCCAGCGGTGACAGCAAACTCTCCTACGAGCAGTACTTC. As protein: CASGDSKLSYEQYF.

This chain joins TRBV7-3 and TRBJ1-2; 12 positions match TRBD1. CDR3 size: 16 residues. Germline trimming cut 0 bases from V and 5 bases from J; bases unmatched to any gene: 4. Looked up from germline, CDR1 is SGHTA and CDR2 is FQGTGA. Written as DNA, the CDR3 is TGTGCCAGCAGCTTAACGGGGACAGGGGGCGCTTATGGCTACACCTTC. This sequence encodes CASSLTGTGGAYGYTF.

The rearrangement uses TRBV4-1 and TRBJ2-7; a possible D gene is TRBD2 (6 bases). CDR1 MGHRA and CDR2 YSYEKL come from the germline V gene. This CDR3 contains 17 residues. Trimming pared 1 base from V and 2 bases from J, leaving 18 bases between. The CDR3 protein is CASSQGGAGLTTYEQYF. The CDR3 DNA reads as TGCGCCAGCAGCCAAGGTGGGGCCGGACTAACGACCTACGAGCAGTACTTC.

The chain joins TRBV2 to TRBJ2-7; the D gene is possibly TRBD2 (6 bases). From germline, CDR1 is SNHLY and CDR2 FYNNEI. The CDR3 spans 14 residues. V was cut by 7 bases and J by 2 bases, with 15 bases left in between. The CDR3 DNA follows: TGTGCCAGCATGCCTGCGGGGAACCCCTACGAGCAGTACTTC. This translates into CASMPAGNPYEQYF.

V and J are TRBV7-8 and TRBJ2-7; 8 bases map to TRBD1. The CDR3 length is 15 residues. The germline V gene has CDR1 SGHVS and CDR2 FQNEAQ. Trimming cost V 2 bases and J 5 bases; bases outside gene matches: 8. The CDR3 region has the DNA TGTGCCAGCAGCTTAAGCCGGGACAGGTCCCACGAGCAGTACTTC. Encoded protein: CASSLSRDRSHEQYF.

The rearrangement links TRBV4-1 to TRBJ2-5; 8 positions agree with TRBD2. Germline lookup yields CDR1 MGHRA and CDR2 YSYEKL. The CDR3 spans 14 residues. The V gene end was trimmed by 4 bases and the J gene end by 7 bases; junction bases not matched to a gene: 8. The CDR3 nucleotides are TGCGCCAGCAGCCGCCAGGGACTAGACGGGACCCAGTACTTC. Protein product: CASSRQGLDGTQYF.